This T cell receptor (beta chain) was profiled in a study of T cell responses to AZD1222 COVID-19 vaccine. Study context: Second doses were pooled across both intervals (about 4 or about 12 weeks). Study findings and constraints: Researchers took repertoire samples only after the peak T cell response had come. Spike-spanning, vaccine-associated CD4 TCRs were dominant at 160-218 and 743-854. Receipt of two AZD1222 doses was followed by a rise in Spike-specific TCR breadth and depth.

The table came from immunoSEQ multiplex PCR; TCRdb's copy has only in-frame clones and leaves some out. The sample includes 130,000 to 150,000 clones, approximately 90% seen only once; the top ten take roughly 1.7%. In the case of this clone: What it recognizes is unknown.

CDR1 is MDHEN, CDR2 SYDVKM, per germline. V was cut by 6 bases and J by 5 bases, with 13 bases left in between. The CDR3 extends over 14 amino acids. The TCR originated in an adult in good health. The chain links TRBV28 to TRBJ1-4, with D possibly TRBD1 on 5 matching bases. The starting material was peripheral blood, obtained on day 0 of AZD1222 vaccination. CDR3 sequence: CASSRMGGNEKLFF. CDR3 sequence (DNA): TGTGCCAGCAGCCGGATGGGGGGGAATGAAAAACTGTTTTTT.